The 18 T cell receptor beta chains presented below share a single source sample, sequenced in a study of cytomegalovirus exposure and HLA in healthy donors. The PCR was carried out with 60 Vbeta primers and 13 Jbeta primers. Here immunoSEQ multiplex PCR was the method, and the copy in TCRdb shows in-frame clones only, minus some. Of about 150,000 clones listed, roughly 74% are singletons. Material: PBMCs. The receptors were gathered from a man younger than 35 in good health and CMV-seronegative.

The chain recombines TRBV6-6 with TRBJ1-1; the D gene is possibly TRBD1 (5 bases). The V and J ends lost 2 bases and 4 bases respectively, with 8 bases between them. Per germline, CDR1 MNHNY and CDR2 SVGAGI (reference sequence). The CDR3 has 13 residues. DNA of the CDR3: TGTGCCAGCAGTTACGAGACAGTCACTGAAGCTTTCTTT. This translates into CASSYETVTEAFF.

This sequence joins TRBV7-8 and TRBJ2-5, with D hard to call. Germline CDR1 and CDR2: SGHVS and FQNEAQ. The germline V and J ends were trimmed by 0 bases and 8 bases, with 16 bases remaining between them. This CDR3 is 15 amino acids long. The CDR3 region has the DNA TGTGCCAGCAGCTTAGCATACGTACGTTATGGCACCCAGTACTTC. Its translation is CASSLAYVRYGTQYF.

The V call is TRBV7-6, the J call TRBJ2-5; a weak D match, TRBD2 (5 bases). Germline V lookup: CDR1 SGHVS, CDR2 FNYEAQ. V was trimmed by 0 bases and J by 4 bases, leaving 9 bases between them. The CDR3 loop spans 14 amino acids. The CDR3 DNA follows: TGTGCCAGCAGCTTAGCGGAGGAGGTAGAGACCCAGTACTTC. It encodes CASSLAEEVETQYF.

This clone was seen more than once but under ten times. The chain employs TRBV5-4 and TRBJ2-1, with 8 bases matching TRBD2. Germline V gene sequence: CDR1 SGHNT, CDR2 YYREEE (reference sequence). The junction had 3 bases not matched to a gene; V was cut back by 0 bases and J by 4 bases. The CDR3 is 15 residues long. The CDR3 protein is CASSLVAGGYNEQFF. The DNA of the CDR3 is TGTGCCAGCAGCTTGGTCGCGGGGGGATACAATGAGCAGTTCTTC.

The genes are TRBV11-2 and TRBJ2-5, with TRBD2 matching 16 bases. V lost 5 bases to trimming and J lost 5 bases; unmatched junction nucleotides: 8. Per germline, CDR1 SGHAT and CDR2 FQNNGV. This CDR3 is built from 17 residues. In DNA, the CDR3 is TGTGCCAGCAGCCCCGAGGGACTAGCGGGGGGGCGGGAGACCCAGTACTTC. This sequence encodes CASSPEGLAGGRETQYF.

This rearrangement joins TRBV18 to TRBJ2-7, with D possibly matching TRBD1 (6 bases). Trimming stripped 5 bases from V and 0 bases from J, with 14 bases between. The germline V gene encodes CDR1 KGHSH and CDR2 LQKENI. The CDR3 is 15 amino acids. The CDR3 DNA follows: TGTGCCAGCTCAGCCGGGACACAGATCTCCTACGAGCAGTACGTC. Protein: CASSAGTQISYEQYV.

CDR3 sequence (DNA): TGTGCCAGCAGTTTATCGGGGCTTGGGCGGGGATCAGATACGCAGTATTTT. Its translation: CASSLSGLGRGSDTQYF. The chain uses TRBV27 and TRBJ2-3, with a weak D call TRBD2 (6 bases). V shed 0 bases and J shed 4 bases, with 17 bases lying between them. This CDR3 comprises 17 residues. CDR1 is MNHEY and CDR2 is SMNVEV in the germline V gene (reference sequence).

The V call is TRBV19, the J call TRBJ2-1; 8 bases are a match to TRBD2. J lost 2 bases, V lost 3 bases, and 3 bases had no gene match. The germline V gene has CDR1 LNHDA and CDR2 SQIVND (reference sequence). The CDR3 length is 15 residues. The CDR3 protein is CASSIDSGAYNEQFF. The CDR3 nucleotides are TGTGCCAGTAGTATCGATAGCGGGGCCTACAATGAGCAGTTCTTC.

This clone was seen a few times. This sequence joins TRBV5-1 and TRBJ1-2, with TRBD1 identical over 11 bases. The length of the CDR3 is 14 residues. V lost 4 bases and J lost 5; bases outside the gene matches: 4. The germline V gene has CDR1 SGHRS and CDR2 YFSETQ. CDR3 sequence: CASSTGTGGYGYTF. The CDR3 DNA reads as TGCGCCAGCAGCACGGGGACAGGGGGGTATGGCTACACCTTC.

V is TRBV14 and J is TRBJ2-1, with D unresolved. There are 16 residues in the CDR3. Germline V lookup: CDR1 SGHDN, CDR2 FVKESK. Trimming stripped 0 bases from V and 5 bases from J, with 14 bases between. The CDR3 DNA follows: TGTGCCAGCAGCCAAGACCGAGGCCGGTCTCACAATGAGCAGTTCTTC. Translating gives CASSQDRGRSHNEQFF.

This clone appeared once. The rearrangement links TRBV18 to TRBJ2-2, with 8 nucleotides matching TRBD1. The CDR3 spans 17 residues. Germline V gives CDR1 KGHSH, CDR2 LQKENI. J gave up 1 base and V 5 bases, and 9 bases lay outside the gene matches. CDR3 sequence reads: CASSSQGARENTGELFF. In DNA form, the CDR3 reads TGTGCCAGCTCATCCCAGGGGGCGCGGGAGAACACCGGGGAGCTGTTTTTT.

Only a few counts were recorded for this clone. V and J are TRBV9 and TRBJ2-1, with 10 bases aligning to TRBD2. The CDR3 runs 17 residues. V lost 0 bases and J lost 3; bases outside the gene matches: 6. Germline CDR1 is SGDLS and CDR2 is YYNGEE. DNA for the CDR3: TGTGCCAGCAGCGTAGCCTTAGCGGGGGGAGGCTACAATGAGCAGTTCTTC. This translates into CASSVALAGGGYNEQFF.

J is TRBJ2-7 and V is TRBV15, with D unresolved. Trimming removed 5 bases at V and 0 bases at J, with 11 bases between. CDR3 size: 14 residues. Germline assignment: CDR1 LNHNV and CDR2 YYDKDF (reference sequence). The CDR3 sequence is CATSESTRSYEQYF. The CDR3 coding sequence is TGTGCCACCAGCGAATCGACACGCTCCTACGAGCAGTACTTC.

The genes are TRBV4-1 and TRBJ2-5, with 7 bases aligning to TRBD1. Germline V gives CDR1 MGHRA, CDR2 YSYEKL. This CDR3 comprises 17 residues. Trimming at V came to 1 base and at J to 4 bases, leaving 12 bases not matched to a gene. Here the CDR3 reads CASSQVGINRGVETQYF. The CDR3 coding sequence is TGCGCCAGCAGCCAAGTTGGTATCAACAGGGGCGTAGAGACCCAGTACTTC.

The chain is built from TRBV4-3 and TRBJ2-7; 9 nucleotides match TRBD2. The CDR3 has 16 residues. Germline loops: CDR1 LGHNA, CDR2 YSLEER. V was pared by 0 bases and J by 2 bases, with 5 bases of the junction left unmatched. The DNA of the CDR3 is TGCGCCAGCAGCCAAGATCCTAGCGGGGAGACCTACGAGCAGTACTTC. This translates into CASSQDPSGETYEQYF.

In its sample, this clone was seen a few times. The chain couples TRBV5-1 to TRBJ2-2, with 8 bases aligning to TRBD1. V lost 3 bases and J lost 2; bases outside the gene matches: 6. This CDR3 has 16 amino acids. CDR1 is SGHRS, CDR2 YFSETQ, per germline. The CDR3 is CASSWGTGDNTGELFF. The DNA of the CDR3 is TGCGCCAGCAGCTGGGGGACAGGCGATAACACCGGGGAGCTGTTTTTT.

The genes are TRBV7-9 and TRBJ1-5; D possibly corresponds to TRBD1 (5 bases). Germline lookup yields CDR1 SEHNR and CDR2 FQNEAQ (reference sequence). With 6 bases removed from V and 0 bases from J, the gap between germline ends came to 12 bases. CDR3 length equals 15 residues. The CDR3 loop is CASSRMGGSNQPQHF. Here the CDR3 DNA reads TGTGCCAGCAGTCGCATGGGGGGTAGCAATCAGCCCCAGCATTTT.

The chain links TRBV18 to TRBJ1-2; no clear D gene. Trimming took 5 bases from V and 2 from J, leaving 9 bases between them. Germline loops: CDR1 KGHSH, CDR2 LQKENI. The CDR3 has 13 residues. CDR3 nucleotide sequence: TGTGCCAGCTCAGGGCCGATCAACTATGGCTACACCTTC. The encoded protein is CASSGPINYGYTF.